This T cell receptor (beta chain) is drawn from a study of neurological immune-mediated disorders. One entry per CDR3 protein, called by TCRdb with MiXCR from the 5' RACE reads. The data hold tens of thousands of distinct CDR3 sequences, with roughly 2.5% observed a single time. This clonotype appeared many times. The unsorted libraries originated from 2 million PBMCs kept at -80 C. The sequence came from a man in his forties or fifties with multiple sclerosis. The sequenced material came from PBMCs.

This CDR3 is CSAHQGGETQYF. The CDR3 DNA follows: TGCAGTGCTCATCAGGGAGGAGAGACCCAGTACTTC. This sequence joins TRBV20-1 and TRBJ2-5; TRBD2 is a possible D gene (6 bases). V dropped 5 bases and J dropped 4 bases, with 11 bases sitting between them. This CDR3 is built from 12 residues. The V gene's germline CDR1 is DFQATT and CDR2 SNEGSKA (reference sequence).